This T cell receptor (beta chain) derives from a study of T cells in Graves' hyperthyroidism and ophthalmopathy. Researchers took RNA transcripts and amplified the TCR beta CDR3 regions from them. Initially, a first-round RT-PCR of the TCR CDR3 employed the HTBI primer set. TCRdb passed the multiplex PCR reads through MiXCR, listing each CDR3 protein once. Among more than 550,000 distinct CDR3 sequences listed, nearly 45% were seen once. Patients with uncontrolled infections, other autoimmune diseases, pregnancy or lactation were excluded. Clinical symptoms, serum thyroxine, TRAb, thyroid ultrasound and orbital computed tomography informed diagnoses. Study observations and caveats: Separating ophthalmopathy from stable hyperthyroidism was achieved by a 13 V-J model. It was a median about 7.1 months before onset that the model predicted ophthalmopathy.

A note on this clonotype: Its specificity is unknown.

The CDR3 covers 15 residues. Per germline, CDR1 MNHNS and CDR2 SASEGT. Trimming took 2 bases from V and 3 from J, leaving 11 bases between them. The sample taken for sequencing was peripheral blood or thyroid tissue (not recorded which). The gene calls are TRBV6-1 and TRBJ1-5, with no clear D. The receptor was derived from an adult man with Graves' disease, either hyperthyroidism or ophthalmopathy (not recorded which). The CDR3 spells CASSERRGYNQPQHF. The CDR3 nucleotides read TGTGCCAGCAGTGAACGGCGCGGTTACAATCAGCCCCAGCATTTT.